The rows below give T cell receptor beta chains drawn from one sample of a study of vaccination effects on CD4 cells after COVID-19. Data came from immunoSEQ multiplex PCR; TCRdb stores just in-frame clones and leaves some out. The sample has about 46,000 clones, around 74% seen once. Antigen specificity for these receptors is unknown. The sequencing here drew on CD4+ T cells from PBMCs cultured without peptide, taken before COVID-19 vaccination. These receptors came from a human donor who had a prior SARS-CoV-2 infection. CDR3s leave out the opening cysteine and the closing phenylalanine or tryptophan. D genes are given only for firm matches. For some rows the clone size is stated as once, few or many, or as a class when expanded; others skip it.

V gene	clone size	D gene	J gene	CDR3 protein
TRBV10-3	-	-	TRBJ2-1	AISPPEGEPGWEQF
TRBV27	-	TRBD1	TRBJ1-6	ASSPSGTGALGNSPLH
TRBV7-9	-	TRBD2	TRBJ2-3	ASSLGGGGGLTDTQY
TRBV6-5	once	-	TRBJ1-3	ASSLAVSSGNTIY
TRBV6-6	-	TRBD2	TRBJ2-3	ASSPLTSGRQGDTQY
TRBV5-8	-	-	TRBJ1-3	ASSLVVAGNTIY
TRBV2	-	-	TRBJ1-1	ASSSGAPEAF
TRBV5-5	-	TRBD1	TRBJ2-5	ASSFWRTGKETQY
TRBV7-3	-	-	TRBJ1-1	ASSLLTPNTEAF
TRBV3-1/TRBV3-2	-	TRBD2	TRBJ2-1	ASSPGYSGSYNEQF
TRBV6-2/TRBV6-3	-	-	TRBJ2-1	ASSRLRLRDNEQF
TRBV2	-	-	TRBJ1-1	ASSRDSNTEAF
TRBV9	once	-	TRBJ1-1	ASSVVDDTEAF
TRBV18	few	-	TRBJ2-6	ASSPQALIGANVLT
TRBV24-1	few	-	TRBJ2-1	ATSDFGPGEGNEQF
TRBV19	-	-	TRBJ2-3	ASSNYRTRSTDTQY
TRBV6-6	-	TRBD1	TRBJ2-7	ASSWTGSSSYEQY
TRBV19	few	-	TRBJ1-2	ASSQLVQVYGYT
TRBV4-2	-	TRBD2	TRBJ2-2	ASSQKQDSGANTGELF
TRBV6-5	-	TRBD2	TRBJ2-7	ASSKLAGPGNEQY
TRBV7-9	-	-	TRBJ2-7	ASSLTYGRSYEQY
TRBV6-2/TRBV6-3	-	TRBD1	TRBJ2-7	ASSTPDRATYEQY
TRBV11-1	-	-	TRBJ2-3	ASSLQGGTDTQY
TRBV5-4	-	-	TRBJ1-3	ASSPGPQVAGNTIY
TRBV10-3	-	-	TRBJ2-5	AIRGGQETQY
TRBV11-3	-	TRBD2	TRBJ2-7	ASSWRLAGGQSGAYEQY
TRBV6-5	-	-	TRBJ1-3	ASLVRGVRNTIY
TRBV24-1	-	TRBD2	TRBJ2-5	ATSDYSGSYQETQY
TRBV4-2	once	TRBD1	TRBJ2-1	ASSHVPGQGNNEQF
TRBV5-5	-	-	TRBJ1-5	ASSLADSYQPQH
TRBV18	few	-	TRBJ2-1	ASSPRTVNEQF
TRBV4-3	-	TRBD1	TRBJ2-7	ASSQDEAGGYEQY
TRBV11-2	few	-	TRBJ2-1	ASSRSSRERNNEQF
TRBV6-1	-	TRBD1	TRBJ1-5	ASSATFGTGEYSNQPQH
TRBV4-2	-	TRBD1	TRBJ1-1	ASSPQTGVESTEAF
TRBV29-1	-	-	TRBJ1-2	SGKEGNGYT
TRBV23-1	-	-	TRBJ2-1	ASNGGREPSDSYNEQF
TRBV4-3	-	-	TRBJ2-7	ASSQDQGQGQY
TRBV5-1	-	TRBD1	TRBJ2-2	ASSSTTGTDPTGELF
TRBV5-1	-	-	TRBJ2-1	ASSLELGNYNEQF
TRBV4-2	-	-	TRBJ2-7	ASSQTSGEADYEQY
TRBV10-3	few	TRBD2	TRBJ2-7	AISESLAGASYEQY
TRBV6-5	-	-	TRBJ2-3	ASRQGAGGDTQY
TRBV2	-	-	TRBJ1-5	ASSVALGNQPQH
TRBV6-1	-	-	TRBJ2-3	ASSEAPHRTDTQY
TRBV30	-	TRBD2	TRBJ2-5	ALSSGTSGAETQY